This is a list of T cell receptor beta chains from one sample in a study of graft-versus-host responses after intestinal transplantation. The repertoire was sequenced with immunoSEQ multiplex PCR; TCRdb's copy has only in-frame clones and lacks some. The repertoire holds 90,000 to 150,000 clones, with 85% to 95% as singletons. Their target antigens are unknown. The specimen comprised unstimulated CD8+ T cells sorted from spleen or lymph node cells, sampled before intestinal transplant. The receptors here all came from a human donor who received an intestinal transplant. Both conserved end residues are part of each CDR3. A D gene is named only where the DNA matches it firmly. Size is stated for part of the rows, as once, few or many counts, or as a class when the clone is expanded.

v_gene	j_gene	abundance	d_gene	CDR3aa	CDR3nt
TRBV10-3	TRBJ1-2	-	TRBD1	CAISETKRGDRHGYTF	TGTGCCATCAGTGAGACAAAAAGAGGGGACAGACATGGCTACACCTTC
TRBV27	TRBJ2-7	-	-	CASRPDSRGHYEQYF	TGTGCCAGCAGACCGGACAGCCGGGGGCACTACGAGCAGTACTTC
TRBV14	TRBJ2-5	-	-	CASSPRRSQETQYF	TGTGCCAGCAGCCCCCGGCGGAGTCAAGAGACCCAGTACTTC
TRBV5-6	TRBJ2-3	-	-	CASSEDRSSTDTQYF	TGTGCCAGCAGCGAAGACAGGTCTAGCACAGATACGCAGTATTTT
TRBV28	TRBJ2-1	-	-	CASTERSYNEQFF	TGTGCCAGCACGGAGCGAAGTTACAATGAGCAGTTCTTC
TRBV6-5	TRBJ2-7	-	-	CASTGTDSSYEQYF	TGTGCCAGCACTGGGACCGATAGCTCCTACGAGCAGTACTTC
TRBV4-3	TRBJ1-5	-	-	CASSQDYSPRSQHF	TGCGCCAGCAGCCAAGATTACTCCCCCCGCAGCCAGCATTTT
TRBV4-1	TRBJ2-3	-	-	CASSQGPGADTQYF	TGCGCCAGCAGCCAAGGTCCGGGGGCAGATACGCAGTATTTT
TRBV5-4	TRBJ2-2	-	-	CASSLTGTTGELFF	TGTGCCAGCAGCTTGACTGGGACCACCGGGGAGCTGTTTTTT
TRBV2	TRBJ1-4	-	-	CASSEDLEKLFF	TGTGCCAGCAGCGAAGATTTGGAAAAACTGTTTTTT
TRBV6-5	TRBJ2-1	once	TRBD2	CASTSTSGRNEQFF	TGTGCCAGCACTTCGACTAGCGGGAGGAATGAGCAGTTCTTC
TRBV5-4	TRBJ1-2	-	TRBD1	CATVNDRGGYTF	TGTGCCACCGTAAATGACAGGGGGGGCTACACCTTC
TRBV6-5	TRBJ2-5	-	TRBD1	CASSTGGLEETQYF	TGTGCCAGCAGTACAGGGGGCCTTGAAGAGACCCAGTACTTC
TRBV7-8	TRBJ2-1	-	-	CASSPLLAIDYNEQFF	TGTGCCAGCAGCCCCCTCCTAGCGATAGACTACAATGAGCAGTTCTTC
TRBV25-1	TRBJ1-5	-	TRBD1	CASSAPPDREGNQPQHF	TGTGCCAGCAGTGCCCCCCCAGACAGGGAGGGCAATCAGCCCCAGCATTTT
TRBV6-5	TRBJ2-1	-	-	CASREQSSYNEQFF	TGTGCCAGCAGAGAACAGAGCTCCTACAATGAGCAGTTCTTC
TRBV7-3	TRBJ2-1	-	TRBD2	CASSLRGSGSSSYNEQFF	TGTGCCAGCAGCTTAAGGGGTAGCGGGTCCAGCTCCTACAATGAGCAGTTCTTC
TRBV10-1	TRBJ2-2	once	TRBD1	CASSELGTGDGGELFF	TGCGCCAGCAGTGAGCTCGGGACAGGGGATGGCGGGGAGCTGTTTTTT
TRBV9	TRBJ2-4	-	-	CASSPSHGGLINIQYF	TGTGCCAGCAGCCCTTCACACGGGGGGCTAATAAACATTCAGTACTTC
TRBV7-8	TRBJ1-5	-	-	CASSQGEGMGNQPQHF	TGTGCCAGCAGCCAAGGGGAGGGAATGGGCAATCAGCCCCAGCATTTT
TRBV28	TRBJ2-3	-	TRBD2	CASSSRGGMADTQYF	TGTGCCAGCAGTTCCCGGGGAGGGATGGCAGATACGCAGTATTTT
TRBV19	TRBJ1-1	-	-	CASSIGTQNTEAFF	TGTGCCAGTAGTATTGGGACGCAGAACACTGAAGCTTTCTTT
TRBV28	TRBJ2-7	once	-	CASSLPITEGSSTYEQYF	TGTGCCAGCAGTCTGCCAATTACAGAGGGGTCCTCTACCTACGAGCAGTACTTC
TRBV28	TRBJ2-7	-	TRBD2	CASLGLAGVSYEQYF	TGTGCCAGCCTGGGACTAGCGGGGGTCTCCTACGAGCAGTACTTC
TRBV5-6	TRBJ2-2	-	TRBD2	CASTFPSGKNTGELFF	TGTGCCAGCACCTTCCCTAGCGGAAAGAACACCGGGGAGCTGTTTTTT
TRBV21-1	TRBJ2-2	-	-	CASSEGRGTGGSSNTGELFF	TGTGCCAGCAGCGAAGGGCGCGGGACAGGTGGAAGCAGTAACACCGGGGAGCTGTTTTTT
TRBV29-1	TRBJ2-1	-	TRBD1	CSVGGDRVYGEQFF	TGCAGCGTTGGTGGGGACAGGGTCTATGGTGAGCAGTTCTTC
TRBV6-5	TRBJ1-2	-	-	CASSYSPNYGYTF	TGTGCCAGCAGTTACTCCCCGAACTATGGCTACACCTTC
TRBV5-1	TRBJ1-2	-	-	CASSPERSGKPSYGYTF	TGCGCCAGCAGCCCAGAACGCTCAGGGAAACCCTCCTATGGCTACACCTTC
TRBV6-1	TRBJ2-7	-	-	CASNGLNSYEQYF	TGTGCCAGCAATGGCCTCAACTCCTACGAGCAGTACTTC
TRBV9	TRBJ2-5	-	-	CASSAQNETQYF	TGTGCCAGCAGCGCCCAGAATGAGACCCAGTACTTC
TRBV6-1	TRBJ2-7	once	-	CASSPGLASYEQYF	TGTGCCAGTTCTCCCGGACTGGCCTCCTACGAGCAGTACTTC
TRBV2	TRBJ2-3	-	-	CASSTGDHPDTQYF	TGTGCCAGCAGTACCGGAGACCACCCAGATACGCAGTATTTT
TRBV28	TRBJ2-7	-	-	CASSPPPSRSSYEQYF	TGTGCCAGCAGTCCTCCCCCTAGCAGGTCCTCCTACGAGCAGTACTTC
TRBV2	TRBJ2-1	-	TRBD2	CASSVALAGGSTYNEQFF	TGTGCCAGCAGTGTAGCACTAGCGGGAGGGTCGACCTACAATGAGCAGTTCTTC
TRBV28	TRBJ2-1	-	TRBD2	CASSLIGGRTYNEQFF	TGTGCCAGCAGTTTAATTGGCGGGAGAACCTACAATGAGCAGTTCTTC
TRBV5-1	TRBJ2-3	-	TRBD2	CASSLRLAGDTQYF	TGCGCCAGCAGCTTGCGACTAGCGGGAGATACGCAGTATTTT
TRBV5-6	TRBJ2-1	-	-	CASSLGNEQFF	TGTGCCAGCAGCTTGGGGAATGAGCAGTTCTTC
TRBV29-1	TRBJ2-7	-	TRBD2	CSVRGLAFYEQYF	TGCAGCGTTAGAGGACTAGCCTTCTACGAGCAGTACTTC
TRBV19	TRBJ1-2	once	TRBD1	CASSIVLGQTLFSYGYTF	TGTGCCAGTAGTATAGTCCTGGGACAGACCCTATTCTCGTATGGCTACACCTTC
TRBV6-5	TRBJ2-7	-	TRBD2	CASSPGLAGDEQYF	TGTGCCAGCAGCCCGGGACTAGCGGGAGACGAGCAGTACTTC
TRBV14	TRBJ1-6	-	TRBD1	CASSQDWSGQGVGLGSPLHF	TGTGCCAGCAGCCAAGATTGGTCGGGACAGGGAGTGGGTTTGGGTTCACCCCTCCACTTT
TRBV28	TRBJ2-7	-	TRBD1	CASSTDRGPYEQYF	TGTGCCAGCAGTACCGACAGGGGCCCCTACGAGCAGTACTTC
TRBV23-1	TRBJ1-5	-	-	CASSQAGTSDQPQHF	TGCGCCAGCAGTCAGGCCGGGACTAGCGATCAGCCCCAGCATTTT
TRBV27	TRBJ2-7	-	-	CASSLSRRSTEQYF	TGTGCCAGCAGTTTAAGCCGGAGGTCGACCGAGCAGTACTTC
TRBV27	TRBJ2-5	-	TRBD2	CASSSGTSGRETQYF	TGTGCCAGCAGTTCCGGGACTAGCGGGAGGGAGACCCAGTACTTC
TRBV9	TRBJ2-7	-	-	CASSVGPGHEQYF	TGTGCCAGCAGCGTAGGACCGGGGCACGAGCAGTACTTC
TRBV1	TRBJ2-7	-	-	CTSSHGGGTTPIYEQYF	TGCACCAGCAGCCATGGGGGGGGGACAACTCCCATCTACGAGCAGTACTTC
TRBV5-1	TRBJ2-1	-	-	CASSLGLGGNEQFF	TGCGCCAGCAGCTTGGGGCTGGGGGGCAATGAGCAGTTCTTC
TRBV6-5	TRBJ1-1	-	-	CASSYSGMNTEAFF	TGTGCCAGCAGTTACAGTGGCATGAACACTGAAGCTTTCTTT
TRBV9	TRBJ1-2	-	-	CASSVGAGVMGYTF	TGTGCCAGCAGCGTAGGGGCAGGGGTCATGGGCTACACCTTC